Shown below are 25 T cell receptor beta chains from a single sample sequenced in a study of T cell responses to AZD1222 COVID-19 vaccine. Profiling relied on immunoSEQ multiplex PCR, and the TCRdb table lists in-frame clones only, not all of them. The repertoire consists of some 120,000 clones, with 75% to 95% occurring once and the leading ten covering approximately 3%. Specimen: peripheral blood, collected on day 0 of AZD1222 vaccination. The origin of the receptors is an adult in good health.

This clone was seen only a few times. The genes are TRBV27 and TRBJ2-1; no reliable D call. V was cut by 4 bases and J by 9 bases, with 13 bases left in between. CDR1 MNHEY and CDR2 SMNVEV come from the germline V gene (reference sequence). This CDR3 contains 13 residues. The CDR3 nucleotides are TGTGCCAGCAGTTCAGCCGGCCGCGGTGAGCAGTTCTTC. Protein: CASSSAGRGEQFF.

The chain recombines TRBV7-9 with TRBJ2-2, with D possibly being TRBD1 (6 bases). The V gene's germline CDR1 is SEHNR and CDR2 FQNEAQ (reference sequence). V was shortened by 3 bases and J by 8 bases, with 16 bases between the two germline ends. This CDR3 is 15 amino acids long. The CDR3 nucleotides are TGTGCCAGCAGCTTCCGGGCACAGGGTCCGGGGGAGCTGTTTTTT. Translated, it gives CASSFRAQGPGELFF.

The DNA for the CDR3 is TGCGCCAGCAGCCAAGAGGCGGACAGTCGAGTGACCCAGTACTTC. The encoded protein is CASSQEADSRVTQYF. The chain carries TRBV4-3 and TRBJ2-5, with D possibly matching TRBD1 (6 bases). Trimming took off 0 bases at V and 7 bases at J, with 15 bases between the two ends. The CDR3 length is 15 residues. In germline, CDR1 is LGHNA, CDR2 YSLEER.

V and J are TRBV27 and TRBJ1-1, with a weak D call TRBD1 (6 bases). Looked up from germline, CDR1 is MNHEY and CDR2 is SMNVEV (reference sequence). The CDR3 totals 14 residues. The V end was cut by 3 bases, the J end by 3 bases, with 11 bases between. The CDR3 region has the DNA TGTGCCAGCAGTTTTACCGGACAGCACACTGAAGCTTTCTTT. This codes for CASSFTGQHTEAFF.

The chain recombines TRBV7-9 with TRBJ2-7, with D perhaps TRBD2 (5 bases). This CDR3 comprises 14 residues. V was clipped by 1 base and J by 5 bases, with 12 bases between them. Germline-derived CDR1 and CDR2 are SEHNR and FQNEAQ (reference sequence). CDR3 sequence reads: CASSLELREHEQYF. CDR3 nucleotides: TGTGCCAGCAGCTTAGAGTTGAGGGAACACGAGCAGTACTTC.

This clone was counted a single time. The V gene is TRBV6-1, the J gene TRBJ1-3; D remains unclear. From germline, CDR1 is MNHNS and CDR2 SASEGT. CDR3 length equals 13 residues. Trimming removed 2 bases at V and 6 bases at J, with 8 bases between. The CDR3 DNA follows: TGTGCCAGCAGTGAACCCCCGCAAAACACCATATATTTT. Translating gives CASSEPPQNTIYF.

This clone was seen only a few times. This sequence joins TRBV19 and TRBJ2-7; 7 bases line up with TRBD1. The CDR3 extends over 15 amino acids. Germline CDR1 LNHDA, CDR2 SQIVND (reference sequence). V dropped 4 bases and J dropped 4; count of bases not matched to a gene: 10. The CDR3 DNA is TGTGCCAGTAGTACCGGGGACAGCGCAGGGTACGAGCAGTACTTC. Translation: CASSTGDSAGYEQYF. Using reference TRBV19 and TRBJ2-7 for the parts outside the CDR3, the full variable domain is DGGITQSPKYLFRKEGQNVTLSCEQNLNHDAMYWYRQDPGQGLRLIYYSQIVNDFQKGDIAEGYSVSREKKESFPLTVTSAQKNPTAFYLCASSTGDSAGYEQYFGPGTRLTVT.

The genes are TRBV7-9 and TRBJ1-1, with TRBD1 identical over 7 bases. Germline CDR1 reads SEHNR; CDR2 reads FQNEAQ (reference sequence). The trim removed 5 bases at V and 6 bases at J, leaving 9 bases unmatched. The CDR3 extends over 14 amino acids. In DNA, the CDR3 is TGTGCCAGCAGCCCCGACAGGGAGCGGGCTGAAGCTTTCTTT. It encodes CASSPDRERAEAFF.

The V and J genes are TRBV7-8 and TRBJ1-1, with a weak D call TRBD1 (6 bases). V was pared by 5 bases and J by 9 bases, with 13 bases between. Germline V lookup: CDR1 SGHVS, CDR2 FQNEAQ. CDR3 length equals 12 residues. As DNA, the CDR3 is TGTGCCAGCAGCCTGAGTAGGGGGAAAGCTTTCTTT. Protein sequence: CASSLSRGKAFF.

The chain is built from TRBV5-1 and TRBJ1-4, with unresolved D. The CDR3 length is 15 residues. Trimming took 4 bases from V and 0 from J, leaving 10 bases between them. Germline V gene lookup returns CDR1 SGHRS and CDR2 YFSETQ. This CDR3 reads CASSLPGPTNEKLFF. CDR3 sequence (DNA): TGCGCCAGCAGCCTACCGGGTCCAACTAATGAAAAACTGTTTTTT. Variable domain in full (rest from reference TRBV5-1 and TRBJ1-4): KAGVTQTPRYLIKTRGQQVTLSCSPISGHRSVSWYQQTPGQGLQFLFEYFSETQRNKGNFPGRFSGRQFSNSRSEMNVSTLELGDSALYLCASSLPGPTNEKLFFGSGTQLSVL.

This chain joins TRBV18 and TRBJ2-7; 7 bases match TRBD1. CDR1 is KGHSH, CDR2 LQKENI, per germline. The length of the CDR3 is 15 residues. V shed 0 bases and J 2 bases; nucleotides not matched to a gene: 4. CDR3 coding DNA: TGTGCCAGCTCACCACCAGGGGGCAGGACCTACGAGCAGTACTTC. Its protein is CASSPPGGRTYEQYF. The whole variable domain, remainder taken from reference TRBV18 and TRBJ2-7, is NAGVMQNPRHLVRRRGQEARLRCSPMKGHSHVYWYRQLPEEGLKFMVYLQKENIIDESGMPKERFSAEFPKEGPSILRIQQVVRGDSAAYFCASSPPGGRTYEQYFGPGTRLTVT.

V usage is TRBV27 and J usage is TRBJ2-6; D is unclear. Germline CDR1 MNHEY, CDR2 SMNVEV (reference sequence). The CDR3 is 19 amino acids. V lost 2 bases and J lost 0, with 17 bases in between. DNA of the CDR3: TGTGCCAGCAGTTTACTAACCCCACAGAGCAGCTCTGGGGCCAACGTCCTGACTTTC. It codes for CASSLLTPQSSSGANVLTF.

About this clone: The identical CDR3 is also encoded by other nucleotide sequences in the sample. DNA of the CDR3: TGTGCCAGCAGCTTGGCGGGACCGAACACTGAAGCTTTCTTT. Encoded protein: CASSLAGPNTEAFF. The rearrangement links TRBV7-9 to TRBJ1-1, with D possibly being TRBD1 (5 bases). Trimming stripped 3 bases from V and 1 base from J, with 9 bases between. Germline-derived CDR1 and CDR2 are SEHNR and FQNEAQ (reference sequence). The CDR3 consists of 14 residues.

CDR3 DNA: TGTGCCAGCAGCTTAGCGGGGCTACACACCGGGGAGCTGTTTTTT. Translating it yields CASSLAGLHTGELFF. J is TRBJ2-2 and V is TRBV7-2; tentatively, D is TRBD1 (5 bases). The CDR3 length is 15 residues. The ends were cut back, 0 bases at V and 3 bases at J, with 8 bases in the middle. Per germline, CDR1 SGHTA and CDR2 FQGNSA.

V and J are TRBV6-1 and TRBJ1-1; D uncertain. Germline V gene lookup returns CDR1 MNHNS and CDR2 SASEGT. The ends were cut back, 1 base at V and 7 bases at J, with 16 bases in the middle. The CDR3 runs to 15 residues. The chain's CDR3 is CASSEVALWGGEAFF. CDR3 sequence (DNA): TGTGCCAGCAGTGAAGTTGCTTTATGGGGTGGTGAAGCTTTCTTT.

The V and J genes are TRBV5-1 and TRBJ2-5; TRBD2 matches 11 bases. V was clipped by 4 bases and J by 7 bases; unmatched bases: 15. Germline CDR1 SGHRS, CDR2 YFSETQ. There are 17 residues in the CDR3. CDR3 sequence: CASSRGGATSGTGTQYF. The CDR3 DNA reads TGCGCCAGCAGCCGGGGGGGAGCGACTAGCGGGACCGGGACCCAGTACTTC.

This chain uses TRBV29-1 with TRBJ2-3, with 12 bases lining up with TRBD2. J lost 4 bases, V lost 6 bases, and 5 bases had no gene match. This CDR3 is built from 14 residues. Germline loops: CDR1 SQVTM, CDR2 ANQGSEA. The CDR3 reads CSVLTSGRSDTQYF. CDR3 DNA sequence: TGCAGCGTCCTGACTAGCGGGAGATCAGATACGCAGTATTTT.

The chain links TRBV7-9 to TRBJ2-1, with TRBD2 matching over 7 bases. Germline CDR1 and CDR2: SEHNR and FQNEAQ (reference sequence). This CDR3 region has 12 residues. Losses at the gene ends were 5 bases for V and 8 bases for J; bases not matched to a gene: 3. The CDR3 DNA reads TGTGCCAGCAGCCCCGCGGGGGATGAGCAGTTCTTC. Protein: CASSPAGDEQFF.

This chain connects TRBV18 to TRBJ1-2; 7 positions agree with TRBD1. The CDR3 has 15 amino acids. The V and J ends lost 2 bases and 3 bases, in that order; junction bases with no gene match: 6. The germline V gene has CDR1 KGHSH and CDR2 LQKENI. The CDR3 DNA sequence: TGTGCCAGCTCACCAACTCCTGACAGGGACTATGGCTACACCTTC. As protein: CASSPTPDRDYGYTF.

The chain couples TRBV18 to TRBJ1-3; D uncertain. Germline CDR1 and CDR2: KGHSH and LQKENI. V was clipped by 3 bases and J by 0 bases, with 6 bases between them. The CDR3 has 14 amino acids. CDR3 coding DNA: TGTGCCAGCTCACCTGAGTTCTCTGGAAACACCATATATTTT. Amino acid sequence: CASSPEFSGNTIYF.

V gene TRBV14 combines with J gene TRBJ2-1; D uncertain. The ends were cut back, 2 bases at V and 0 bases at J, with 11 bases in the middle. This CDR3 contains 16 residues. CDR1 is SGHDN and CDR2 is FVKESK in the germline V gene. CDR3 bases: TGTGCCAGCAGCCAAAGGACGGAGAGCTCCTACAATGAGCAGTTCTTC. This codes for CASSQRTESSYNEQFF.

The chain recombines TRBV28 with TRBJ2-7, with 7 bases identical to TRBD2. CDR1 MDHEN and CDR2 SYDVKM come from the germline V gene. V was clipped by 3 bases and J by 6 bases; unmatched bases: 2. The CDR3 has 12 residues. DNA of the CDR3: TGTGCCAGCAGTTTCGGGGGGAGCGAGCAGTACTTC. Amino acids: CASSFGGSEQYF.

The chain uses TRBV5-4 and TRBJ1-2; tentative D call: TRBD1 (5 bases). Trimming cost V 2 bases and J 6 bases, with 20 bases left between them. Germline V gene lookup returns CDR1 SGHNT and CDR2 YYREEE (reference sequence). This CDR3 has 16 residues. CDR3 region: CASSLLWDSSPHGYTF. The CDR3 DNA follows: TGTGCCAGCAGCTTATTGTGGGACTCCTCGCCCCATGGCTACACCTTC. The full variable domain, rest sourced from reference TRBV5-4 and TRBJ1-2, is ETGVTQSPTHLIKTRGQQVTLRCSSQSGHNTVSWYQQALGQGPQFIFQYYREEENGRGNFPPRFSGLQFPNYSSELNVNALELDDSALYLCASSLLWDSSPHGYTFGSGTRLTVV.

CDR3 loop: CASSPGLAGTGELFF. In nucleotides, the CDR3 is TGTGCCAGCAGCCCCGGACTAGCGGGCACCGGGGAGCTGTTTTTT. V gene TRBV7-2 combines with J gene TRBJ2-2; the match to TRBD2 covers 11 bases. With V trimmed by 5 bases and J by 4 bases, 3 bases remained unmatched. From germline, CDR1 is SGHTA and CDR2 FQGNSA. The length of the CDR3 is 15 residues.

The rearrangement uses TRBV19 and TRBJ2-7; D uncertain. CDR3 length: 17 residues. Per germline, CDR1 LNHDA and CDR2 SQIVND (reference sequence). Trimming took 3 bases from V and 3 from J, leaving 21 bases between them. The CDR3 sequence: CASSMGSPPNVYYEQYF. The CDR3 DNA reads TGTGCCAGTAGTATGGGTTCCCCACCCAACGTATACTACGAGCAGTACTTC. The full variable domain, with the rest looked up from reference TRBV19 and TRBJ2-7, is DGGITQSPKYLFRKEGQNVTLSCEQNLNHDAMYWYRQDPGQGLRLIYYSQIVNDFQKGDIAEGYSVSREKKESFPLTVTSAQKNPTAFYLCASSMGSPPNVYYEQYFGPGTRLTVT.